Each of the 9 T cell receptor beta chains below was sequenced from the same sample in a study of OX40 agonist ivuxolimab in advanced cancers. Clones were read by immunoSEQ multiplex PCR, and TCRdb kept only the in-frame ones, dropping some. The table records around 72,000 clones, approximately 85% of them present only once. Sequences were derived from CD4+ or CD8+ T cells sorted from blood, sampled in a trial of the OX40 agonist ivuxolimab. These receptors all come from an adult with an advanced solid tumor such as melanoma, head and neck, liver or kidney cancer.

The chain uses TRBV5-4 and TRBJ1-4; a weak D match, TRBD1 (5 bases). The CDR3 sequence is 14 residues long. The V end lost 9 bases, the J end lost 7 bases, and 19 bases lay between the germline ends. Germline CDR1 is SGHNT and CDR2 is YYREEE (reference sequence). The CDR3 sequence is CATRGAPWGEKLFF. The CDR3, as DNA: TGTGCCACCCGCGGGGCGCCTTGGGGTGAAAAACTGTTTTTT.

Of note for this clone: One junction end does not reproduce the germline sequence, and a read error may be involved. CDR3 sequence reads: CASRLPGTLDF. For the CDR3, the DNA is TGTGCCAGCAGGCTACCCGGGACCCTCGACTTT. The V gene is TRBV6-4, the J gene TRBJ1-6, with D perhaps matching TRBD1 (5 bases). CDR3 length equals 11 residues. Germline V gene sequence: CDR1 MRHNA, CDR2 SNTAGT.

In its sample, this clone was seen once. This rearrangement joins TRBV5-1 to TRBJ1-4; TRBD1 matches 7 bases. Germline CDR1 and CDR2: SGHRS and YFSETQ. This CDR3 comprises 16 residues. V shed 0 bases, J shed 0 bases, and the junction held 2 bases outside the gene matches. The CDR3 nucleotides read TGCGCCAGCAGCTTGGGGGGGACAGCAACTAATGAAAAACTGTTTTTT. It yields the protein CASSLGGTATNEKLFF.

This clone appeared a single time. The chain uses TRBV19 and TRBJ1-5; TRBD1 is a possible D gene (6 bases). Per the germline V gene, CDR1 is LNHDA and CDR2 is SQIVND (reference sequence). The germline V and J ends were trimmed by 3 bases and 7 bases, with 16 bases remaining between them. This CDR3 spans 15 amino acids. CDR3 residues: CASSMAGGPRQPQHF. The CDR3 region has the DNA TGTGCCAGTAGTATGGCCGGGGGCCCCAGGCAGCCCCAGCATTTT.

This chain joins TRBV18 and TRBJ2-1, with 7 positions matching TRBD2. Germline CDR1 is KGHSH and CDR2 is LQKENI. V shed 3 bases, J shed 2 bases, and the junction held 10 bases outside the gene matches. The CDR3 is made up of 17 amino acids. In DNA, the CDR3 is TGTGCCAGCTCACCTCCGACGGCCAGCGGGGCCTACAATGAGCAGTTCTTC. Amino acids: CASSPPTASGAYNEQFF.

This CDR3 is CASRGGVGQPQHF. CDR3 bases: TGTGCCAGCAGGGGTGGGGTGGGTCAGCCCCAGCATTTT. The gene calls are TRBV6-5 and TRBJ1-5; D remains unclear. V was trimmed by 6 bases and J by 6 bases, leaving 12 bases between them. The CDR3 contains 13 residues. Germline CDR1 is MNHEY and CDR2 is SVGAGI.

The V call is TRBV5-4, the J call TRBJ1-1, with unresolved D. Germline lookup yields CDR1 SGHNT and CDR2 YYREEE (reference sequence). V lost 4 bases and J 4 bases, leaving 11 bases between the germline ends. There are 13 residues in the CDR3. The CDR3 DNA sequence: TGTGCCAGCAGCCCGTGGTGGGGCACTGAAGCTTTCTTT. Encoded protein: CASSPWWGTEAFF.

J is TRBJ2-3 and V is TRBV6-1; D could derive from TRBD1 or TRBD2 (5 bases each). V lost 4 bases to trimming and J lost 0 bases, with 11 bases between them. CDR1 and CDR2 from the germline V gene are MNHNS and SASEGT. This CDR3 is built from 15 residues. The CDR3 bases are TGTGCCAGCAGTGCGGGGCCTGCTAGCACAGATACGCAGTATTTT. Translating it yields CASSAGPASTDTQYF.

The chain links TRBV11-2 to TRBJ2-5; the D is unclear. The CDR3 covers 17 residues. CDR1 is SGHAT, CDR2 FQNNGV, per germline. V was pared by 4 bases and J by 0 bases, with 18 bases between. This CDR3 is CASSSPWWYRYQETQYF. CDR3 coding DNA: TGTGCCAGCAGCTCGCCTTGGTGGTACAGATACCAAGAGACCCAGTACTTC. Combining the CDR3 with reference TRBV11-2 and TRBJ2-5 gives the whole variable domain EAGVAQSPRYKIIEKRQSVAFWCNPISGHATLYWYQQILGQGPKLLIQFQNNGVVDDSQLPKDRFSAERLKGVDSTLKIQPAKLEDSAVYLCASSSPWWYRYQETQYFGPGTRLLVL.